Each of the 20 T cell receptor beta chains below was sequenced from the same sample in a study of CD8+CD57+ T cells in acquired aplastic anemia. Genomic DNA acted as the template from which TCR beta VDJ combination and CDR3 sequence profiling were carried out. TCRdb independently ran MiXCR on the reads; one entry per CDR3 protein. The data contain over 150,000 distinct CDR3 sequences, roughly 54% of them seen just once; the ten biggest clones take up approximately 12%. Flow cytometry had shown expanded CD8+CD57+ cells in the patients chosen for sequencing. The sequenced sample consisted of sorted CD4+, CD8+, or CD8+CD57+ T cells (not recorded which) from PBMCs. The receptors stem from a human donor with aplastic anemia.

This clonotype was detected ten times or more. The rearrangement joins TRBV20-1 to TRBJ2-6, with D uncertain. The CDR3 contains 15 residues. Germline V gene lookup returns CDR1 DFQATT and CDR2 SNEGSKA (reference sequence). The germline V and J ends were trimmed by 5 bases and 1 base, with 12 bases remaining between them. CDR3: CSAWGPSSGANVLTF. Here the CDR3 DNA reads TGCAGTGCTTGGGGTCCGTCTTCTGGGGCCAACGTCCTGACTTTC.

This chain links TRBV10-3 with TRBJ2-5; TRBD2 agrees at 7 bases. The trim removed 7 bases at V and 5 bases at J, leaving 4 bases unmatched. Germline loops: CDR1 ENHRY, CDR2 SYGVKD. This CDR3 has 12 residues. The DNA for the CDR3 is TGTGCCATCAAGCGGGGCGGCGAGACCCAGTACTTC. This sequence encodes CAIKRGGETQYF.

The chain uses TRBV9 and TRBJ2-7, with TRBD2 identical over 13 bases. With 4 bases clipped from V and 3 bases from J, the junction kept 7 bases outside the gene matches. In germline, CDR1 is SGDLS, CDR2 YYNGEE. The CDR3 length is 16 residues. Here the CDR3 reads CASSTGTSGADYEQYF. CDR3 nucleotides: TGTGCCAGCAGCACAGGGACTAGCGGGGCAGACTACGAGCAGTACTTC.

The chain uses TRBV29-1 and TRBJ2-7; 9 bases map to TRBD2. V was clipped by 0 bases and J by 4 bases; unmatched bases: 7. There are 15 residues in the CDR3. Germline V lookup: CDR1 SQVTM, CDR2 ANQGSEA. The DNA of the CDR3 is TGCAGCGTTGAAGATGGGCTAGCGGGATGGTACGAGCAGTACTTC. Amino acid sequence: CSVEDGLAGWYEQYF.

Notes on this clonotype: It is likely a read error, because the conserved phenylalanine at the end of the CDR3 is missing. V is TRBV7-9 and J is TRBJ2-5; D gene unclear. Germline values: CDR1 SEHNR, CDR2 FQNEAQ (reference sequence). The CDR3 loop spans 16 amino acids. V was cut by 5 bases and J by 5 bases, with 21 bases left in between. The CDR3 region is CASSSMPAPLGETQYL. The CDR3 bases are TGTGCCAGCAGCAGCATGCCGGCCCCACTCGGGGAGACCCAGTACCTC.

The chain combines TRBV10-3 with TRBJ2-5; D not certain. The V and J ends lost 10 bases and 1 base respectively, with 22 bases between them. Germline V gene lookup returns CDR1 ENHRY and CDR2 SYGVKD. The CDR3 extends over 16 amino acids. For the CDR3, the DNA is TGTGCCAGCACCCTCCAGCTGCTTTTTACCCAAGAGACCCAGTACTTC. Its translation is CASTLQLLFTQETQYF.

This clonotype was counted ten times or more. The chain carries TRBV20-1 and TRBJ2-7; tentatively, D is TRBD2 (7 bases). The CDR3 contains 16 residues. The germline gives CDR1 DFQATT, CDR2 SNEGSKA (reference sequence). Trimming shortened V by 0 bases and J by 1 base, and 16 bases separated the two germline ends. CDR3 loop: CSARDLGGGDSYEQYF. The DNA of the CDR3 is TGCAGTGCTAGAGATCTCGGAGGGGGGGATTCCTACGAGCAGTACTTC.

This clonotype has a count of ten or more. The genes are TRBV5-8 and TRBJ1-5; D remains ambiguous. Trimming took 0 bases from V and 3 from J, leaving 4 bases between them. The CDR3 covers 13 residues. Germline CDR1 is SGHTS and CDR2 is YDEGEE. CDR3: CASSLGPNQPQHF. The CDR3 bases are TGTGCCAGCAGCTTGGGTCCCAATCAGCCCCAGCATTTT.

The rearrangement links TRBV19 to TRBJ1-3; D unresolved. The CDR3 runs to 14 residues. Germline V CDR1 and CDR2: LNHDA, SQIVND (reference sequence). Between the trimmed V and J ends, which lost 8 bases and 2 bases, there was a span of 13 bases. The CDR3 spells CASAETGTGNTIYF. CDR3 nucleotides: TGTGCCAGTGCTGAGACGGGGACTGGAAACACCATATATTTT.

The chain uses TRBV7-9 and TRBJ2-6; D is perhaps TRBD2 (6 bases). Germline CDR1 is SEHNR and CDR2 is FQNEAQ (reference sequence). With 5 bases removed from V and 0 bases from J, the gap between germline ends came to 8 bases. The CDR3 contains 15 residues. As DNA, the CDR3 is TGTGCCAGCAGCCGGGGGAGCTCTGGGGCCAACGTCCTGACTTTC. Translated, it gives CASSRGSSGANVLTF.

The chain employs TRBV29-1 and TRBJ2-7; 11 bases fit TRBD2. The CDR3 extends over 12 amino acids. J gave up 5 bases and V 8 bases, and 5 bases lay outside the gene matches. Germline V gives CDR1 SQVTM, CDR2 ANQGSEA. CDR3 coding DNA: TGCAGCACGACTAGCGGGATAAACGAGCAGTACTTC. Encoded protein: CSTTSGINEQYF.

The rearrangement uses TRBV6-1 and TRBJ1-2; a weak D match, TRBD1 (6 bases). The V and J ends lost 5 bases and 3 bases respectively, with 22 bases between them. The V gene's germline CDR1 is MNHNS and CDR2 SASEGT. CDR3 length: 17 residues. The CDR3 DNA reads as TGTGCCAGCAGTCCCCCGGGGGGGGGCGAAACCGACTATGGCTACACCTTC. This codes for CASSPPGGGETDYGYTF.

This clonotype appeared a single time. This chain connects TRBV24-1 to TRBJ1-2; D is unresolved. Germline CDR1 KGHDR, CDR2 SFDVKD. This CDR3 spans 14 amino acids. Trimming stripped 5 bases from V and 3 bases from J, with 12 bases between. The CDR3 sequence is CATSGRGMDYGYTF. The DNA for the CDR3 is TGTGCCACCAGTGGACGGGGAATGGACTATGGCTACACCTTC.

In its sample, this clonotype was seen many times. The chain has TRBV4-1 and TRBJ1-2; a weak D match, TRBD1 (5 bases). Trimming cost V 1 base and J 7 bases, with 13 bases left between them. CDR1 MGHRA and CDR2 YSYEKL come from the germline V gene. The CDR3 length is 14 residues. CDR3 DNA: TGCGCCAGCAGCCAAGGGGGCGCAGGATCTGGCTACACCTTC. Amino acid sequence: CASSQGGAGSGYTF.

This clonotype has only one observation. The chain couples TRBV10-1 to TRBJ2-1, with no clear D. V lost 6 bases to trimming and J lost 4 bases, with 1 base between them. The CDR3 loop spans 10 amino acids. Germline V lookup: CDR1 WNHNN, CDR2 SYGVQD (reference sequence). CDR3 coding DNA: TGCGCCAGCAGGTACAATGAGCAGTTCTTC. It is translated as CASRYNEQFF.

DNA of the CDR3: TGTGCCAGCAGTTTAGGGACAGGGAACAATGGCTACACCTTC. Encoded protein: CASSLGTGNNGYTF. The chain is built from TRBV28 and TRBJ1-2; 9 nucleotides align to TRBD1. V dropped 2 bases and J dropped 6; count of bases not matched to a gene: 4. This CDR3 region has 14 residues. Germline V gene lookup returns CDR1 MDHEN and CDR2 SYDVKM.

The chain employs TRBV10-3 and TRBJ1-2; the D gene is possibly TRBD1 (5 bases). Germline CDR1 is ENHRY and CDR2 is SYGVKD. Trimming pared 3 bases from V and 2 bases from J, leaving 13 bases between. This CDR3 region has 15 residues. The CDR3 sequence: CAISDSRGLNYGYTF. The CDR3 DNA is TGTGCCATCAGTGACTCAAGGGGACTAAACTATGGCTACACCTTC.

This clonotype was observed a few times. This clone may be a read error of a much larger clone one base away. V and J are TRBV7-8 and TRBJ2-2; TRBD2 matches 12 bases. Germline V gene lookup returns CDR1 SGHVS and CDR2 FQNEAQ. V was clipped by 1 base and J by 4 bases; unmatched bases: 1. The CDR3 covers 16 residues. CDR3 amino acids: CASSLETSGGTGELFF. The CDR3 DNA reads TGTGCCAGCAGCTTAGAGACTAGCGGGGGCACCGGGGAGCTGTTTTTT.

This clonotype was counted at least ten times. This chain joins TRBV12-3 or TRBV12-4 and TRBJ2-6; D ambiguous. Trimming shortened V by 3 bases and J by 0 bases, and 9 bases separated the two germline ends. This CDR3 has 16 residues. The CDR3 protein is CASSFSPRSGANVLTF. CDR3 nucleotide sequence: TGTGCCAGCAGTTTTTCCCCCCGCTCTGGGGCCAACGTCCTGACTTTC.

This clonotype appeared a few times. V usage is TRBV6-2 or TRBV6-3 and J usage is TRBJ2-3; 10 nucleotides align to TRBD1. J gave up 2 bases and V 2 bases, and 7 bases lay outside the gene matches. Germline V gives CDR1 MNHEY, CDR2 SVGEGT. This CDR3 has 17 amino acids. CDR3 loop: CASSYLTGTGATDTQYF. CDR3 DNA sequence: TGTGCCAGCAGTTACCTTACCGGGACAGGGGCCACAGATACGCAGTATTTT.